The present TCR beta chain was sequenced within a study of CD8+CD57+ T cells in acquired aplastic anemia. Whole-study context: An average of roughly 2.9 ug of DNA was obtained from sorted CD4+ and CD8+ cells. Findings and limits, study-wide: Researchers report that around 31 CD8+ CDR3 sequences appeared in both patients and controls. Patients versus controls showed no significant CD8+ Simpson's diversity difference.

Previously, flow cytometry had revealed CD8+CD57+ cell expansion in the patients chosen for sequencing. Notes on this clonotype: Antigen unknown.

CDR1 is GTSNPN and CDR2 is SVGIG in the germline V gene (reference sequence). Trimming shortened V by 2 bases and J by 6 bases, and 13 bases separated the two germline ends. There are 13 residues in the CDR3. Profiles of TCR beta VDJ and CDR3 were generated from a genomic DNA template. In TCRdb, the reads were re-called with MiXCR into one record per CDR3 protein. The sample shows under 200,000 distinct CDR3 sequences, more than 40% of them seen only once. The sequenced sample was sorted CD4+, CD8+, or CD8+CD57+ T cells (not recorded which) from PBMCs. This clonotype originated in a human donor with aplastic anemia. The chain recombines TRBV30 with TRBJ1-1; tentative D call: TRBD1 (6 bases). CDR3 sequence: CAWSPGAPAEAFF. The CDR3 DNA sequence: TGTGCCTGGAGTCCAGGGGCGCCTGCTGAAGCTTTCTTT.